These T cell receptor beta chains were read from a single sample in a study of T cell clones after liver transplantation. Sequencing was performed with immunoSEQ multiplex PCR; in TCRdb, only in-frame clones are kept and a portion is missing. Of about 16,000 clones listed, around 89% are singletons. Sequencing used CD8+ T cells from blood, obtained 45 to 47 months after liver transplant. These receptor sequences come from a human patient who received a liver transplant. Some of the T cells might come from the graft donor. Both conserved end residues are part of each CDR3. Each record gives: D gene, V gene, J gene, clone size, CDR3 protein, CDR3 DNA. A D gene is named only where the DNA matches it firmly. The size field is filled for only some rows; it gives once, few, many or a size class.

TRBD2	TRBV11-2	TRBJ2-7	NA	CASSLASGSYEQYF	TGTGCCAGCAGCTTAGCTAGCGGCTCCTACGAGCAGTACTTC
TRBD2	TRBV5-1	TRBJ2-7	once	CASSPSGTSRTNPHYEQYF	TGCGCCAGCAGCCCATCGGGGACTAGCAGAACAAACCCCCACTACGAGCAGTACTTC
NA	TRBV27	TRBJ1-5	NA	CASRLYSNQPQHF	TGTGCCAGCAGGCTATATAGCAATCAGCCCCAGCATTTT
TRBD1	TRBV5-4	TRBJ2-7	NA	CASSQDRTPSYEQYF	TGTGCCAGCAGCCAGGACAGGACCCCCTCCTACGAGCAGTACTTC
NA	TRBV7-9	TRBJ1-2	NA	CASSRLGTEPNYGYTF	TGTGCCAGCAGCCGGTTGGGGACGGAACCTAACTATGGCTACACCTTC
NA	TRBV5-1	TRBJ2-5	NA	CASSLVGSVGETQYF	TGCGCCAGCAGCTTGGTGGGTTCGGTGGGAGAGACCCAGTACTTC
NA	TRBV6-5	TRBJ2-2	NA	CASSPTNTGELFF	TGTGCCAGCAGTCCGACGAACACCGGGGAGCTGTTTTTT
NA	TRBV5-1	TRBJ2-3	NA	CASSRRDSATDTQYF	TGCGCCAGCAGTCGACGGGACTCTGCCACAGATACGCAGTATTTT
NA	TRBV4-3	TRBJ2-6	NA	CASSQDASGANVLTF	TGCGCCAGCAGCCAAGATGCGTCTGGGGCCAACGTCCTGACTTTC
NA	TRBV13	TRBJ1-1	NA	CASGGQFNTEAFF	TGTGCCAGCGGGGGGCAGTTTAACACTGAAGCTTTCTTT
NA	TRBV7-7	TRBJ2-2	once	CASSSGLGNTGELFF	TGTGCCAGCAGTTCGGGACTGGGGAACACCGGGGAGCTGTTTTTT
TRBD1	TRBV19	TRBJ2-7	NA	CASSIGTGSYEQYF	TGTGCCAGTAGTATAGGGACAGGATCCTACGAGCAGTACTTC
TRBD1	TRBV5-1	TRBJ2-7	NA	CASSLAWGQGQYEQYF	TGCGCCAGCAGCTTGGCCTGGGGACAGGGACAATACGAGCAGTACTTC
TRBD2	TRBV11-2	TRBJ2-7	NA	CASSLGASGEQYF	TGTGCCAGCAGCTTAGGGGCTAGCGGAGAGCAGTACTTC
NA	TRBV6-1	TRBJ1-1	NA	CASNRTSEAFF	TGTGCCAGCAACCGGACGTCGGAAGCTTTCTTT
NA	TRBV4-1	TRBJ1-2	NA	CASSPQGDQNYGYTF	TGCGCCAGCAGCCCCCAAGGAGACCAGAACTATGGCTACACCTTC
NA	TRBV7-9	TRBJ2-1	NA	CASRPASYNEQFF	TGTGCCAGCAGGCCAGCATCCTACAATGAGCAGTTCTTC
NA	TRBV7-9	TRBJ1-2	NA	CASSEGLGYTF	TGTGCCAGCAGTGAGGGGTTAGGCTACACCTTC